The present TCR beta chain was sequenced within a study of blood T cell repertoires in COVID-19. The CDR3 consists of 15 residues. V lost 2 bases and J lost 4; bases outside the gene matches: 4. Germline V lookup: CDR1 LGHDT, CDR2 YNNKEL (reference sequence). In this sample, this clone turned up a few times. Repertoires were generated with immunoSEQ multiplex PCR, while TCRdb's copy carries only in-frame clones and drops some. The data show some 230,000 clones, around 82% seen once. The receptor's source is a woman in her sixties or seventies with acute or convalescent COVID-19. The gene calls are TRBV3-1 (or the pseudogene TRBV3-2) and TRBJ1-4, with TRBD1 matching over 7 bases. The sequencing sample was made of peripheral blood. The CDR3 sequence is CASSQQTGINEKLFF. DNA for the CDR3: TGTGCCAGCAGCCAACAGACAGGGATTAATGAAAAACTGTTTTTT.